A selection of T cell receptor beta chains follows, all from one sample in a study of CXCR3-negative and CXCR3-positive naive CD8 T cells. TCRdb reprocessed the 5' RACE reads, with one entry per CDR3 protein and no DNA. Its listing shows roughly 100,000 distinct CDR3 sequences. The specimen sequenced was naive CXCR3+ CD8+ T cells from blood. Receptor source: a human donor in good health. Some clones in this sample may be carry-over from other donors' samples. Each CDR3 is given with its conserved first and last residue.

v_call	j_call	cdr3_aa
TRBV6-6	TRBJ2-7	CASSYYGQGSYEQYF
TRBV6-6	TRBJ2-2	CASSYVSPDTGELFF
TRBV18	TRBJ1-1	CASSPPSLARNTEAFF
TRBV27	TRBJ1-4	CASSSRSRSTNEKLFF
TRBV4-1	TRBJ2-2	CASSQGFLNTGELFF
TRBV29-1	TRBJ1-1	CSAAGGYSPTEAFF
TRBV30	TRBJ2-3	CAWSASGGTDTQYF
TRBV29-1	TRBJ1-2	CSVDGDLAGYTF
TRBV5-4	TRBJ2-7	CASSLVGRTYEQYF
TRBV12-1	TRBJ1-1	CASSLTGVSTEASF
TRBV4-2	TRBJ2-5	CASSQAARGTQYF
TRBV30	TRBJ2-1	CAFRSSGGFNEQFF
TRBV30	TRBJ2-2	CAWSPIDLTGELFF
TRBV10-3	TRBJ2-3	CAISGQGRTDTQYF
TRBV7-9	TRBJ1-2	CASSPGQGEAPYGYTF
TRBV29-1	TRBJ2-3	CSVEVGLEEGASDTQYF
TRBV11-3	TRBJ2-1	CASSLPLTPTSEQFF
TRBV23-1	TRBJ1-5	CASRMRDRATQPQHF
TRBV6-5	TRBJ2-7	CASSYEAGTHYEQYF
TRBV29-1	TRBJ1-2	CSAADRVSDYGYTF
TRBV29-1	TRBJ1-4	CSAGDSPSYQFF
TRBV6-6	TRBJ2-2	CATGLAVNTGELFF
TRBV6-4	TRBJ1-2	CASSDPTDYYGYTF
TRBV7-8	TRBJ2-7	CASSLNYEQYF
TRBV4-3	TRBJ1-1	CASSHGQGLMTEAFF
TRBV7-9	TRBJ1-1	CASSGLGTGFEAFF
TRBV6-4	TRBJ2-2	CASSDSEAAGELFF
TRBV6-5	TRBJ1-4	CASSYSRVAEKLFF
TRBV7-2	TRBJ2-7	CASSLARDFLYEQYF
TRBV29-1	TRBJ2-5	CSVEDRGVAETQGETQYF
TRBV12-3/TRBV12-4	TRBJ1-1	CASRTNNEAFF
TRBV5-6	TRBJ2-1	CASSLGWNEQFF